Presented here are 27 T cell receptor beta chains from one specimen sequenced in a study of cytomegalovirus exposure and HLA in healthy donors. Sequenced by immunoSEQ multiplex PCR; TCRdb stores in-frame clones only, minus some. This table has some 90,000 clones, 96% appearing once. The sample consisted of PBMCs. Receptors originate from a man aged 18-30 years in good health and CMV-seronegative.

The V gene is TRBV5-1, the J gene TRBJ2-3, with TRBD2 matching 11 bases. This CDR3 is built from 14 residues. Germline V gene sequence: CDR1 SGHRS, CDR2 YFSETQ. The V and J ends lost 9 bases and 5 bases, in that order; junction bases with no gene match: 8. The CDR3 is CATKGTSGLDTQYF. CDR3 DNA sequence: TGCGCCACAAAAGGGACTAGCGGTCTAGATACGCAGTATTTT.

This rearrangement joins TRBV27 to TRBJ2-2, with 11 bases fitting TRBD2. Per germline, CDR1 MNHEY and CDR2 SMNVEV (reference sequence). Unmatched junction bases numbered 7, after V lost 5 bases and J lost 5 bases. This CDR3 region has 16 residues. Here the CDR3 DNA reads TGTGCCAGCAGTCCGGGACTAGCGGCTCAAACCGGGGAGCTGTTTTTT. Translated, it gives CASSPGLAAQTGELFF.

This CDR3 reads CAWAGQTNTEAFF. The CDR3 region has the DNA TGTGCCTGGGCGGGACAGACGAACACTGAAGCTTTCTTT. J is TRBJ1-1 and V is TRBV30; the match to TRBD1 covers 7 bases. Germline values: CDR1 GTSNPN, CDR2 SVGIG (reference sequence). The CDR3 is 13 residues long. With V trimmed by 5 bases and J by 1 base, 4 bases remained unmatched.

V gene TRBV6-1 combines with J gene TRBJ2-7; 7 bases fit TRBD1. Trimming at V came to 4 bases and at J to 6 bases, leaving 12 bases not matched to a gene. This CDR3 is 15 amino acids long. CDR1 is MNHNS, CDR2 SASEGT, per germline. The CDR3 DNA is TGTGCCAGCAGTGCCCGGCCTGACAGGGCTGGCGAGCAGTACTTC. Encoded protein: CASSARPDRAGEQYF.

V usage is TRBV5-4 and J usage is TRBJ2-7; a weak D match, TRBD2 (7 bases). Trimming shortened V by 4 bases and J by 4 bases, and 30 bases separated the two germline ends. The CDR3 is made up of 19 amino acids. Germline lookup yields CDR1 SGHNT and CDR2 YYREEE (reference sequence). DNA for the CDR3: TGTGCCAGCAGCCCGGCACTACAGGGTTTTGGCGGGAGCGGTTACGAGCAGTACTTC. This sequence encodes CASSPALQGFGGSGYEQYF.

This chain uses TRBV19 with TRBJ1-2, with 7 bases aligning to TRBD1. CDR1 is LNHDA and CDR2 is SQIVND in the germline V gene (reference sequence). Trimming removed 6 bases from V and 3 bases from J; junction bases left unmatched: 7. The CDR3 is 14 residues long. The CDR3 region is CASSQGVVHYGYTF. CDR3 DNA: TGTGCCAGTAGCCAGGGGGTAGTGCACTATGGCTACACCTTC.

The J gene is TRBJ1-3, the V gene TRBV9, with D perhaps TRBD1 (6 bases). This CDR3 has 15 residues. Trimming cost V 3 bases and J 3 bases, with 13 bases left between them. Germline loops: CDR1 SGDLS, CDR2 YYNGEE. This CDR3 reads CASSAAGTYGNTIYF. CDR3 nucleotide sequence: TGTGCCAGCAGCGCCGCCGGGACATATGGAAACACCATATATTTT.

This chain uses TRBV27 with TRBJ1-5; a weak D match, TRBD1 (6 bases). Germline loops: CDR1 MNHEY, CDR2 SMNVEV (reference sequence). Trimming removed 4 bases at V and 4 bases at J, with 11 bases between. This CDR3 is 14 amino acids long. The CDR3 nucleotides are TGTGCCAGCAGTTCGATACAGGGAAATCAGCCCCAGCATTTT. The encoded protein is CASSSIQGNQPQHF.

V usage is TRBV11-3 and J usage is TRBJ2-6, with TRBD2 as a possible D gene (5 bases). The CDR3 contains 15 residues. The V gene lost 3 bases and the J gene lost 4 bases, with 10 bases spanning the gap. In germline, CDR1 is SGHNT, CDR2 YENEEA. The CDR3 DNA is TGTGCCAGCAGCTTCGGGGATCCCGGGGCCAACGTCCTGACTTTC. This codes for CASSFGDPGANVLTF.

This sequence joins TRBV7-2 and TRBJ2-1; D gene unclear. Between the trimmed V and J ends, which lost 0 bases and 10 bases, there was a span of 7 bases. The V gene's germline CDR1 is SGHTA and CDR2 FQGNSA. The CDR3 is 12 residues long. In DNA form, the CDR3 reads TGTGCCAGCAGCTTAGCGAGCCGCGAGCAGTTCTTC. Translation: CASSLASREQFF.

The chain has TRBV5-1 and TRBJ2-7, with TRBD1 identical over 9 bases. J lost 2 bases, V lost 0 bases, and 9 bases had no gene match. The CDR3 has 17 amino acids. Germline V gene data show CDR1 as SGHRS and CDR2 as YFSETQ. In DNA, the CDR3 is TGCGCCAGCAGCTTGGTAGGGGGGGGACAGGGACCCTACGAGCAGTACTTC. Protein: CASSLVGGGQGPYEQYF.

The rearrangement joins TRBV10-3 to TRBJ1-1; 7 bases map to TRBD1. Looked up from germline, CDR1 is ENHRY and CDR2 is SYGVKD. The V segment lost 3 bases and the J segment 4 bases; nucleotides outside the gene matches: 14. The CDR3 loop spans 17 amino acids. This CDR3 is CAISDGWTGKGGTEAFF. CDR3 nucleotides: TGTGCCATCAGTGATGGGTGGACAGGCAAGGGGGGCACTGAAGCTTTCTTT.

The chain uses TRBV5-4 and TRBJ2-1, with 10 nucleotides matching TRBD2. Looked up from germline, CDR1 is SGHNT and CDR2 is YYREEE (reference sequence). Trimming cost V 4 bases and J 6 bases; bases outside gene matches: 7. This CDR3 has 15 residues. CDR3 amino acids: CASSPPLAGVNEQFF. The CDR3 nucleotides read TGTGCCAGCAGCCCCCCGCTAGCGGGGGTCAATGAGCAGTTCTTC.

The chain carries TRBV7-9 and TRBJ1-1, with TRBD1 matching 8 bases. With 6 bases clipped from V and 6 bases from J, the junction kept 6 bases outside the gene matches. Looked up from germline, CDR1 is SEHNR and CDR2 is FQNEAQ (reference sequence). This CDR3 comprises 13 residues. Written as DNA, the CDR3 is TGTGCCAGCAGGTCCGGACAGGGCCCTGAAGCTTTCTTT. This sequence encodes CASRSGQGPEAFF. Drawing the rest from reference TRBV7-9 and TRBJ1-1, the complete variable domain is DTGVSQNPRHKITKRGQNVTFRCDPISEHNRLYWYRQTLGQGPEFLTYFQNEAQLEKSRLLSDRFSAERPKGSFSTLEIQRTEQGDSAMYLCASRSGQGPEAFFGQGTRLTVV.

In DNA, the CDR3 is TGCAGCGTTGAAGAAAGCCTAGTCCAAGATACGCAGTATTTT. This translates into CSVEESLVQDTQYF. This chain connects TRBV29-1 to TRBJ2-3, with unresolved D. The ends were cut back, 0 bases at V and 5 bases at J, with 12 bases in the middle. Germline V gene lookup returns CDR1 SQVTM and CDR2 ANQGSEA. The CDR3 runs to 14 residues.

This chain connects TRBV29-1 to TRBJ1-4; a weak D match, TRBD1 (6 bases). Trimming stripped 7 bases from V and 8 bases from J, with 20 bases between. The CDR3 runs to 14 residues. The V gene's germline CDR1 is SQVTM and CDR2 ANQGSEA. The CDR3 DNA reads as TGCAGCGCGACTTTAGGGGGGGTGTTGGAAAAACTGTTTTTT. Amino acid sequence: CSATLGGVLEKLFF.

The chain uses TRBV30 and TRBJ1-2; 7 nucleotides line up with TRBD1. The CDR3 contains 12 residues. Per germline, CDR1 GTSNPN and CDR2 SVGIG (reference sequence). J was trimmed by 4 bases and V by 5 bases; bases with no gene match: 4. The CDR3 region has the DNA TGTGCCTGGGGGGACAGATCCTATGGCTACACCTTC. This gives the protein CAWGDRSYGYTF.

The chain couples TRBV28 to TRBJ2-5; a weak D match, TRBD1 (8 bases). Germline CDR1 and CDR2: MDHEN and SYDVKM. The CDR3 has 17 amino acids. Trimming removed 5 bases from V and 5 bases from J, with 24 bases in between. The CDR3 coding sequence is TGTGCCAGCAGTCAACACAGGGGGGGTTCGTATTTGGAGACCCAGTACTTC. Translation: CASSQHRGGSYLETQYF.

V usage is TRBV25-1 and J usage is TRBJ1-5; 7 nucleotides line up with TRBD1. CDR3 length equals 12 residues. Trimming at V came to 10 bases and at J to 7 bases, leaving 7 bases not matched to a gene. Germline lookup yields CDR1 MGHDK and CDR2 SYGVNS. In DNA, the CDR3 is TGTGCCACACAGGGGTCAGGGCAGCCCCAGCATTTT. It yields the protein CATQGSGQPQHF.

A single count supports this clone. The gene calls are TRBV5-1 and TRBJ2-1; D perhaps matches TRBD2 (5 bases). Germline V gene sequence: CDR1 SGHRS, CDR2 YFSETQ. V lost 4 bases to trimming and J lost 8 bases, with 13 bases between them. The CDR3 runs to 13 residues. The CDR3 sequence is CASSIFLGDEQFF. DNA of the CDR3: TGCGCCAGCAGCATATTCCTCGGGGATGAGCAGTTCTTC.

The chain joins TRBV5-1 to TRBJ2-3, with no clear D. The CDR3 has 11 amino acids. Germline V CDR1 and CDR2: SGHRS, YFSETQ. V gave up 2 bases and J gave up 11 bases, with 9 bases separating them. CDR3 bases: TGCGCCAGCAGCTTTTCGACTCAGCAGTATTTT. This translates into CASSFSTQQYF. Full variable domain (rest looked up from reference TRBV5-1 and TRBJ2-3): KAGVTQTPRYLIKTRGQQVTLSCSPISGHRSVSWYQQTPGQGLQFLFEYFSETQRNKGNFPGRFSGRQFSNSRSEMNVSTLELGDSALYLCASSFSTQQYFGPGTRLTVL.

The rearrangement links TRBV5-6 to TRBJ1-4, with D unresolved. CDR3 size: 14 residues. From germline, CDR1 is SGHDT and CDR2 YYEEEE. Trimming removed 2 bases from V and 6 bases from J, with 11 bases in between. The CDR3 loop reads CASSFRLRDEKLFF. The CDR3 DNA is TGTGCCAGCAGCTTTCGATTGAGGGATGAAAAACTGTTTTTT.

The CDR3 DNA follows: TGTGCCAGCAGCACCAATAGGCGGCGGGAGGGGTCGGCCCAGTACTTC. Translation: CASSTNRRREGSAQYF. The rearrangement joins TRBV11-2 to TRBJ2-5; 9 bases agree with TRBD2. Germline CDR1 reads SGHAT; CDR2 reads FQNNGV. There are 16 residues in the CDR3. V was pared by 5 bases and J by 9 bases, with 16 bases of the junction left unmatched. The entire variable domain, with the rest obtained from reference TRBV11-2 and TRBJ2-5, is as follows: EAGVAQSPRYKIIEKRQSVAFWCNPISGHATLYWYQQILGQGPKLLIQFQNNGVVDDSQLPKDRFSAERLKGVDSTLKIQPAKLEDSAVYLCASSTNRRREGSAQYFGPGTRLLVL.

V is TRBV6-5 and J is TRBJ2-3, with 8 bases fitting TRBD2. The CDR3 sequence is 16 residues long. The trim removed 3 bases at V and 4 bases at J, leaving 9 bases unmatched. Germline CDR1 and CDR2: MNHEY and SVGAGI. The CDR3 DNA reads as TGTGCCAGCAGTTATACTAGCGGAGGGGGGGCAGATACGCAGTATTTT. It encodes CASSYTSGGGADTQYF.

The chain has TRBV30 and TRBJ1-2; D ambiguous. This CDR3 comprises 11 residues. The V gene's germline CDR1 is GTSNPN and CDR2 SVGIG (reference sequence). Between the trimmed V and J ends, which lost 5 bases and 8 bases, there was a span of 12 bases. The chain's CDR3 is CAWERPRGYTF. For the CDR3, the DNA is TGTGCCTGGGAGAGGCCCCGGGGCTACACCTTC.

V gene TRBV5-5 combines with J gene TRBJ2-7; 9 bases are a match to TRBD1. The CDR3 runs to 15 residues. Trimming removed 3 bases from V and 6 bases from J; junction bases left unmatched: 10. Germline lookup yields CDR1 SGHKS and CDR2 YYEKEE (reference sequence). CDR3 sequence (DNA): TGTGCCAGCAGCTCACCCCGGGACAGGGTTTCCGAGCAGTACGTC. This translates into CASSSPRDRVSEQYV.

The chain employs TRBV5-1 and TRBJ2-1; a weak D match, TRBD2 (6 bases). The CDR3 spans 16 residues. Between the trimmed V and J ends, which lost 0 bases and 0 bases, there was a span of 10 bases. Germline V gene lookup returns CDR1 SGHRS and CDR2 YFSETQ. The CDR3: CASSLAEGGSYNEQFF. The CDR3 nucleotides read TGCGCCAGCAGCTTGGCGGAGGGCGGCTCCTACAATGAGCAGTTCTTC.